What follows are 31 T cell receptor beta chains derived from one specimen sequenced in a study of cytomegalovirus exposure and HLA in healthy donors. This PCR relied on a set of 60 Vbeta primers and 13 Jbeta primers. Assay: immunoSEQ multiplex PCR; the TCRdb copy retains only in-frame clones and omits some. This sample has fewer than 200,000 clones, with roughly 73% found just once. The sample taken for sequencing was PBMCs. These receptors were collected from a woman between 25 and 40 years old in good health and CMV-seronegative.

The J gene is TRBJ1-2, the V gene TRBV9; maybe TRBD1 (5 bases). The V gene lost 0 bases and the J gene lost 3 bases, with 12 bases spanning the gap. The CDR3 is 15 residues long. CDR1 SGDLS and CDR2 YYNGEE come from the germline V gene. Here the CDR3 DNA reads TGTGCCAGCAGCGTAGCCCAGGACACATACTATGGCTACACCTTC. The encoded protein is CASSVAQDTYYGYTF.

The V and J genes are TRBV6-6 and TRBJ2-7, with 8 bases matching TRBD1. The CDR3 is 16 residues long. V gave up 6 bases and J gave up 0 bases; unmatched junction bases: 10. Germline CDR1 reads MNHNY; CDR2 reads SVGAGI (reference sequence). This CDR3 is CASRRRQGSFSYEQYF. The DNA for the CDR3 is TGTGCCAGCAGACGCCGACAGGGGAGTTTCTCCTACGAGCAGTACTTC.

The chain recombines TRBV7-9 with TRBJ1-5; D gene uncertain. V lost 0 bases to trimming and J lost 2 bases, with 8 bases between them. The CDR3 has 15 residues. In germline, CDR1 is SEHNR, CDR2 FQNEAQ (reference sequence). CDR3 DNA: TGTGCCAGCAGCTTAGCAGGAGGAGGCAATCAGCCCCAGCATTTT. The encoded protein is CASSLAGGGNQPQHF.

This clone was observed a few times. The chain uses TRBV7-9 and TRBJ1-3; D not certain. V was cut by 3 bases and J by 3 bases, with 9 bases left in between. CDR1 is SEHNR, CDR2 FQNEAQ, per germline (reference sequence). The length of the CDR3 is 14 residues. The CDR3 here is CASSFTDRGNTIYF. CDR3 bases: TGTGCCAGCAGCTTTACAGACCGTGGAAACACCATATATTTT.

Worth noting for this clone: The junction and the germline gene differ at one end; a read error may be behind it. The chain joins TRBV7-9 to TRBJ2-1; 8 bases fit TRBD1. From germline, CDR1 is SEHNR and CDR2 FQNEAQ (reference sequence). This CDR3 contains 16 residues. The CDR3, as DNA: TGTTCCAGCGGCGGACAGGGACAAAACGGTCACAATGAGCAGTTCTTC. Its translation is CSSGGQGQNGHNEQFF. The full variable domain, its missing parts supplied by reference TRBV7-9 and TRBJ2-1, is DTGVSQNPRHKITKRGQNVTFRCDPISEHNRLYWYRQTLGQGPEFLTYFQNEAQLEKSRLLSDRFSAERPKGSFSTLEIQRTEQGDSAMYLCSSGGQGQNGHNEQFFGPGTRLTVL.

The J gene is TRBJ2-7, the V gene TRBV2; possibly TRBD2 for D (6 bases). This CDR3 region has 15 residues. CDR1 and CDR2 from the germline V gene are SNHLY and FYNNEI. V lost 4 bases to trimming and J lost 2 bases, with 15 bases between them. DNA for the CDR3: TGTGCCAGCAGTGTCAACGGGAGATCAGCCTACGAGCAGTACTTC. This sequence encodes CASSVNGRSAYEQYF.

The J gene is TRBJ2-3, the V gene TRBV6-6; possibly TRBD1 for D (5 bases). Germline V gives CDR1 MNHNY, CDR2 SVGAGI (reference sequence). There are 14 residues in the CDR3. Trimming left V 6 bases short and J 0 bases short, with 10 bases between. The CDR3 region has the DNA TGTGCCAGCAGCCTAACAGGTAGCACAGATACGCAGTATTTT. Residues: CASSLTGSTDTQYF.

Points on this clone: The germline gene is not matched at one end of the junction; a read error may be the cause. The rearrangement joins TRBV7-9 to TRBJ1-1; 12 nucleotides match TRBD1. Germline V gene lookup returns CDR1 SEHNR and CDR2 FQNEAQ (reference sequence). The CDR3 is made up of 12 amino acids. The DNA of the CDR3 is TGTTCCAGCAGCTTGGGGACAGGGGGCTCTTTCTTT. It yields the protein CSSSLGTGGSFF.

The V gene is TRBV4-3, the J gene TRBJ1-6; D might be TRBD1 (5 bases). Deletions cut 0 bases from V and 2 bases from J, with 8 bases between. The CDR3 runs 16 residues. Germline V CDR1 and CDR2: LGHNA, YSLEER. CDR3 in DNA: TGCGCCAGCAGCCAAGATGGGGCTCCCTATAATTCACCCCTCCACTTT. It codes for CASSQDGAPYNSPLHF.

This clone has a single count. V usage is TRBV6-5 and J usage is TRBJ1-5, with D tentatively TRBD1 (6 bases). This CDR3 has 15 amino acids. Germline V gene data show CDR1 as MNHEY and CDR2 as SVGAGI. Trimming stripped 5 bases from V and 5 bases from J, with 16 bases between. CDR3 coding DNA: TGTGCCAGCAGTGCGGCGGGGGGCGCATATCAGCCCCAGCATTTT. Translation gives CASSAAGGAYQPQHF.

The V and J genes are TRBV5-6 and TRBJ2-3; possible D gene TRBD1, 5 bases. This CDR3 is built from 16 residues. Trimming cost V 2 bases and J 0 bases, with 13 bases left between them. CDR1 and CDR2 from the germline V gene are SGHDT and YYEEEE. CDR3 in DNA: TGTGCCAGCAGCTTAAGGACAAGTTTTAGCACAGATACGCAGTATTTT. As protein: CASSLRTSFSTDTQYF.

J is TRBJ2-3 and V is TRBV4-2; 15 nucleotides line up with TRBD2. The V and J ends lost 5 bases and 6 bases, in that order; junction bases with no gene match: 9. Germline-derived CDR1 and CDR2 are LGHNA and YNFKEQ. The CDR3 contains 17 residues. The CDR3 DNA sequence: TGTGCCAGCAGCTATAGGACTAGCGGGGGGGCCTTCGATACGCAGTATTTT. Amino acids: CASSYRTSGGAFDTQYF.

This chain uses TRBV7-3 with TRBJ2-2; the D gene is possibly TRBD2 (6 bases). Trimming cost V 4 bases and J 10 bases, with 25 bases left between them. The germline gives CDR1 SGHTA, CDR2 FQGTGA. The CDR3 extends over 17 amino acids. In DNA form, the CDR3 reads TGTGCCAGCAGCTCTAAAACCTCTAGCGCCAGTGTGAAGGAGCTGTTTTTT. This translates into CASSSKTSSASVKELFF.

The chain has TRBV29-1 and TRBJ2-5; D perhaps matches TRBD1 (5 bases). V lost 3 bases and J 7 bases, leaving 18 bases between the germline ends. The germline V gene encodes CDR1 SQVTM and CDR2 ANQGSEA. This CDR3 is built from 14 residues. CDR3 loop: CSVEWRARGGTQYF. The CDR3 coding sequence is TGCAGCGTTGAGTGGCGAGCTAGGGGTGGGACCCAGTACTTC.

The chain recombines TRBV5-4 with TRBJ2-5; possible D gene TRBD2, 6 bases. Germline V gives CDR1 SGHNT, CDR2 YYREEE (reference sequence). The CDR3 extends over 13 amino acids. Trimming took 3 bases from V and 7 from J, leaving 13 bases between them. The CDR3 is CASSSPLGGTQYF. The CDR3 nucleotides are TGTGCCAGCAGCTCCCCGTTGGGGGGGACCCAGTACTTC. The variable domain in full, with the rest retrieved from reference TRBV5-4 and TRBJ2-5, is ETGVTQSPTHLIKTRGQQVTLRCSSQSGHNTVSWYQQALGQGPQFIFQYYREEENGRGNFPPRFSGLQFPNYSSELNVNALELDDSALYLCASSSPLGGTQYFGPGTRLLVL.

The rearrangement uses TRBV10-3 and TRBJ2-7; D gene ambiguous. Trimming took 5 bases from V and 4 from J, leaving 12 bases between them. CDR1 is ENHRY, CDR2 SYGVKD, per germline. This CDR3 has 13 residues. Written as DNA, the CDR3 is TGTGCCATCAGTCCCAGCGAGCAGTACGAGCAGTACTTC. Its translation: CAISPSEQYEQYF.

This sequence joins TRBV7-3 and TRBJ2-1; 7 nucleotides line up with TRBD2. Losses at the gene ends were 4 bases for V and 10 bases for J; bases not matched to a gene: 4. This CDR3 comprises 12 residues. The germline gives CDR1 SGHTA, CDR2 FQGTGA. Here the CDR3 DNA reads TGTGCCAGCAGCTCTAAAGCGGGAGAGCAGTTCTTC. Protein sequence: CASSSKAGEQFF.

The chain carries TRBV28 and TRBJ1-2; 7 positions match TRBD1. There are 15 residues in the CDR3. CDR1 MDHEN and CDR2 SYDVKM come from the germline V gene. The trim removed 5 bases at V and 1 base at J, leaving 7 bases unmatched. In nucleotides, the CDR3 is TGTGCCAGCAGTCCAAGGGGGACAGTTAACTATGGCTACACCTTC. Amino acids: CASSPRGTVNYGYTF.

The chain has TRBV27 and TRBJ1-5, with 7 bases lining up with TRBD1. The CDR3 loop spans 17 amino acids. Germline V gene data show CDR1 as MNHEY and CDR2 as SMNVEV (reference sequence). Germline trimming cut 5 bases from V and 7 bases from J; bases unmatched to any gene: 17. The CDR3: CASSRGGQGDWWQPQHF. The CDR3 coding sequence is TGTGCCAGCAGTCGTGGGGGTCAGGGGGATTGGTGGCAGCCCCAGCATTTT.

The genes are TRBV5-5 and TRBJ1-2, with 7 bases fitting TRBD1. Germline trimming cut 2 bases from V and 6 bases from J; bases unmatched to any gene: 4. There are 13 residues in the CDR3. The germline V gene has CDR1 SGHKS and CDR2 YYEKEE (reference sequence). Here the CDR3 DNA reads TGTGCCAGCAGCTTACAGGGGATCGATGGCTACACCTTC. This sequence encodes CASSLQGIDGYTF.

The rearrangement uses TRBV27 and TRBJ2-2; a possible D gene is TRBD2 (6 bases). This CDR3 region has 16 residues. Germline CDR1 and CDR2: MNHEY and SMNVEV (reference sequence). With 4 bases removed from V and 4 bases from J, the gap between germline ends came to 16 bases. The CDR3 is CASSSLAGRGTGELFF. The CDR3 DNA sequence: TGTGCCAGCAGTTCCCTTGCGGGGCGGGGCACCGGGGAGCTGTTTTTT.

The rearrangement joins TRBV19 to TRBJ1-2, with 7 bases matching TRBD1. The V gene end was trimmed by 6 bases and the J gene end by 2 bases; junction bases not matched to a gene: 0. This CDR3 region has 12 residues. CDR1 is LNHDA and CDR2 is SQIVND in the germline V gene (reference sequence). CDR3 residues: CASRQGNYGYTF. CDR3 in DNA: TGTGCCAGTAGACAGGGGAACTATGGCTACACCTTC.

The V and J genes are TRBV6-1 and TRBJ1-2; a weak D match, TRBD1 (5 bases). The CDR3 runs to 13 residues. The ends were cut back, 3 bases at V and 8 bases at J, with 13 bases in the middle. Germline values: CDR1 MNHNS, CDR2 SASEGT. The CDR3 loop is CASSDSTVGGYTF. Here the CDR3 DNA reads TGTGCCAGCAGTGATTCGACAGTGGGGGGCTACACCTTC.

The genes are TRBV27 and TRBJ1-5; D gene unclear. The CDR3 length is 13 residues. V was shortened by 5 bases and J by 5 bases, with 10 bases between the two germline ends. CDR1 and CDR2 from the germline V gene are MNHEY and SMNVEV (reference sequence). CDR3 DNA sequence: TGTGCCAGCAGTACAGAGACGCATCAGCCCCAGCATTTT. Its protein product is CASSTETHQPQHF.

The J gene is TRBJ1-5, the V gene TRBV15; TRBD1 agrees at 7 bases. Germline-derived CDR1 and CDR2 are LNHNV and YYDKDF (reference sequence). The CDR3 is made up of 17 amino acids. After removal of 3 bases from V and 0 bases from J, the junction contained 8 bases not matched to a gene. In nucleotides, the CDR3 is TGTGCCACCAGCAGGCTTTGGACAGGAGATAGCAATCAGCCCCAGCATTTT. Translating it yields CATSRLWTGDSNQPQHF. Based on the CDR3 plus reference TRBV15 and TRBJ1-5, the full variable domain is DAMVIQNPRYQVTQFGKPVTLSCSQTLNHNVMYWYQQKSSQAPKLLFHYYDKDFNNEADTPDNFQSRRPNTSFCFLDIRSPGLGDTAMYLCATSRLWTGDSNQPQHFGDGTRLSIL.

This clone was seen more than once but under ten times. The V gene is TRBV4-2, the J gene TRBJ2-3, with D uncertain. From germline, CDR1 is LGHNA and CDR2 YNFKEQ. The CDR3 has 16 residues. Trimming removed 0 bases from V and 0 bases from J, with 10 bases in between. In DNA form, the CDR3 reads TGTGCCAGCAGCCAAGAAGCAGCGTCTAGCACAGATACGCAGTATTTT. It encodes CASSQEAASSTDTQYF.

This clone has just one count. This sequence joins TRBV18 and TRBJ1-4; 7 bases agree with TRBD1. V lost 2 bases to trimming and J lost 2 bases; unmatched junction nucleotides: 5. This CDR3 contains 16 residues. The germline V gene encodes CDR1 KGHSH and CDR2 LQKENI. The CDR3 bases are TGTGCCAGCTCACCAAGACAGGGTGAGACTAATGAAAAACTGTTTTTT. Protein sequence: CASSPRQGETNEKLFF.

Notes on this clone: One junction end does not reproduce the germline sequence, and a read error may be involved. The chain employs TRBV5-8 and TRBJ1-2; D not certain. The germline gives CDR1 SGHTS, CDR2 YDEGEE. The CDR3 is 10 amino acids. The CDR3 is CASSSFPGAF. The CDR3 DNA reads TGTGCCAGCAGTTCGTTTCCGGGAGCCTTC. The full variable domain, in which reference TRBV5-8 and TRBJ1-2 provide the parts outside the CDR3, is EAGVTQSPTHLIKTRGQQATLRCSPISGHTSVYWYQQALGLGLQFLLWYDEGEERNRGNFPPRFSGRQFPNYSSELNVNALELEDSALYLCASSSFPGAFGSGTRLTVV.

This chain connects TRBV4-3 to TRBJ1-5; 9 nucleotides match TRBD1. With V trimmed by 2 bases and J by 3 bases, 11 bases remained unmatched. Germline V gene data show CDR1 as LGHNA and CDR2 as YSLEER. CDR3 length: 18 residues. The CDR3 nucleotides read TGCGCCAGCAGCCAACGAGTTCGCACAGGGGGCAACAATCAGCCCCAGCATTTT. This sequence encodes CASSQRVRTGGNNQPQHF.

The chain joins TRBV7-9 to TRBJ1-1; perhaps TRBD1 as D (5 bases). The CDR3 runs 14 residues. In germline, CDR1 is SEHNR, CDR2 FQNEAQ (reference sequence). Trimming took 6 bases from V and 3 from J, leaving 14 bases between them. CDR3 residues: CASRINRSDTEAFF. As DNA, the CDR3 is TGTGCCAGCAGAATAAACAGGTCCGACACTGAAGCTTTCTTT.

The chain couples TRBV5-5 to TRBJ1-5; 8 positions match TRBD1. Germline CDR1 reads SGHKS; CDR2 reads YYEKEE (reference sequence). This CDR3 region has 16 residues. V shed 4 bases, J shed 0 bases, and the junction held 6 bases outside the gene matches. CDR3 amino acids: CASSHRQGASNQPQHF. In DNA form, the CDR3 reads TGTGCCAGCAGCCATCGTCAGGGGGCTAGCAATCAGCCCCAGCATTTT.